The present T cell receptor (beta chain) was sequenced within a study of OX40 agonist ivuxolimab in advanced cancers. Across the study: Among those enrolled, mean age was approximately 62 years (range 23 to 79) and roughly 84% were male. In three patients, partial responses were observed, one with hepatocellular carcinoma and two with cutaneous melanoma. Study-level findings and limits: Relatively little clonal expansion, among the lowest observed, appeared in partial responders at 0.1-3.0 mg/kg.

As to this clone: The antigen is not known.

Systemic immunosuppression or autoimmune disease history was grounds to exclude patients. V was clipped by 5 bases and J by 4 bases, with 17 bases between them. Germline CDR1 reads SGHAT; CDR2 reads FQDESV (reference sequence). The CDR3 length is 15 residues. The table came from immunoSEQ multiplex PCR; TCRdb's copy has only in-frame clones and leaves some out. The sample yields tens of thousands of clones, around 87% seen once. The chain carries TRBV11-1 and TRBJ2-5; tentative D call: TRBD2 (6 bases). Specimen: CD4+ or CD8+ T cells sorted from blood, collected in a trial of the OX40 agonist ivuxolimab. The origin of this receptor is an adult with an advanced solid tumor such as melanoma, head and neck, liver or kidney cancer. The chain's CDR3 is CASSRRGTEPETQYF. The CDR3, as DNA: TGTGCCAGCAGCCGGAGGGGCACAGAGCCAGAGACCCAGTACTTC.